This T cell receptor beta chain is from a study of blood T cell repertoires in COVID-19. Study background: Acute and convalescent COVID-19 specimens originated in the United States, Italy and Spain. PBMCs, B-cell-depleted T cells, or T cells provided the cDNA or gDNA that made up the material.

Per the authors' pipeline: Amplifying reference gene primers gave estimates of nucleated cell counts. Generated by immunoSEQ multiplex PCR, the TCRdb table keeps only in-frame clones and is missing some. V, J and clone size were drawn from that table, and D and trimming were deduced from the DNA. The table shows around 250,000 clones, with 90% occurring only once. Patients of the Seattle cohort, enrolled during active infection, were followed longitudinally. This CDR3 contains 13 residues. CDR1 and CDR2 from the germline V gene are MDHEN and SYDVKM. The ends were cut back, 8 bases at V and 0 bases at J, with 8 bases in the middle.

This TCR was recovered from a woman aged 55 to 70 with COVID-19, enrolled during active disease. The sequenced material came from peripheral blood. The gene calls are TRBV28 and TRBJ1-5; D unresolved. The CDR3 sequence is CASRELSNQPQHF. CDR3 DNA sequence: TGTGCCAGCCGGGAACTTAGCAATCAGCCCCAGCATTTT. The full variable domain, completed using reference TRBV28 and TRBJ1-5, is DVKVTQSSRYLVKRTGEKVFLECVQDMDHENMFWYRQDPGLGLRLIYFSYDVKMKEKGDIPEGYSVSREKKERFSLILESASTNQTSMYLCASRELSNQPQHFGDGTRLSIL.